These 14 T cell receptor beta chains were sequenced from one sample in a study of blood T cells in healthy people across ages. Primed by a sample-barcoded 5' primer and a J-beta primer mix, a second PCR proceeded for 7 to 11 cycles. TCRdb used MiXCR to reprocess the 5' RACE reads, holding one entry per CDR3 protein. The sample gives 1.8 million or so distinct CDR3 sequences, about 39% of which show up once; 23% is in the top ten. The sequencing input was blood. Receptors were obtained from a human donor in good health.

The V gene is TRBV6-1, the J gene TRBJ2-5; D is unclear. Per the germline V gene, CDR1 is MNHNS and CDR2 is SASEGT. The V gene lost 0 bases and the J gene lost 5 bases, with 16 bases spanning the gap. The CDR3 totals 16 residues. CDR3 in DNA: TGTGCCAGCAGTGAAGCGCTTCAAGGGTCATCCGAGACCCAGTACTTC. This sequence encodes CASSEALQGSSETQYF.

This clonotype turned up a few times. The CDR3 sequence is CASSYRASGHNEQFF. The CDR3 coding sequence is TGTGCCAGCAGTTACCGGGCTAGCGGCCACAATGAGCAGTTCTTC. V and J are TRBV6-2 or TRBV6-3 and TRBJ2-1; TRBD2 aligns across 7 bases. CDR3 length: 15 amino acids. Germline CDR1 is MNHEY and CDR2 is SVGEGT. V lost 2 bases, J lost 5 bases, and 6 bases stayed unmatched.

The chain combines TRBV4-2 with TRBJ2-7; D tentatively fits TRBD1 or TRBD2 (5 bases each). Germline V gene lookup returns CDR1 LGHNA and CDR2 YNFKEQ. Trimming removed 0 bases from V and 0 bases from J, with 12 bases in between. The CDR3 loop spans 16 amino acids. DNA of the CDR3: TGTGCCAGCAGCCAAGATCGGTCGGGGACCTCCTACGAGCAGTACTTC. This translates into CASSQDRSGTSYEQYF.

The rearrangement links TRBV6-5 to TRBJ1-5; TRBD1 matches at 7 bases. This CDR3 contains 14 residues. V lost 6 bases, J lost 4 bases, and 6 bases stayed unmatched. Germline lookup yields CDR1 MNHEY and CDR2 SVGAGI. This CDR3 is CASRRGDRNQPQHF. The CDR3 region has the DNA TGTGCCAGCAGGAGAGGGGACAGAAATCAGCCCCAGCATTTT.

This clonotype has a handful of counts. V usage is TRBV7-2 and J usage is TRBJ2-7; 8 bases are shared with TRBD2. The CDR3 has 15 residues. Germline CDR1 is SGHTA and CDR2 is FQGNSA. V was clipped by 0 bases and J by 3 bases; unmatched bases: 4. The CDR3 spells CASSLASGEYYEQYF. CDR3 bases: TGTGCCAGCAGCTTAGCTAGCGGGGAGTACTACGAGCAGTACTTC.

The chain combines TRBV2 with TRBJ2-4; D is possibly TRBD1 or TRBD2 (6 bases each). In germline, CDR1 is SNHLY, CDR2 FYNNEI. The CDR3 has 16 amino acids. Trimming stripped 3 bases from V and 5 bases from J, with 17 bases between. The CDR3: CASSDSGGHKENIQYF. CDR3 sequence (DNA): TGTGCCAGCAGTGATTCCGGGGGCCATAAAGAAAACATTCAGTACTTC.

J is TRBJ1-1 and V is TRBV5-1; D not resolved. V lost 3 bases and J lost 0, with 9 bases in between. The CDR3 loop spans 14 amino acids. Germline CDR1 is SGHRS and CDR2 is YFSETQ. The CDR3: CASSSRILNTEAFF. CDR3 nucleotide sequence: TGCGCCAGCAGCTCCAGAATCCTGAACACTGAAGCTTTCTTT.

The CDR3 loop is CSVEIRLARGGYTF. In DNA form, the CDR3 reads TGCAGCGTTGAAATAAGGTTAGCCCGGGGAGGCTACACCTTC. This rearrangement joins TRBV29-1 to TRBJ1-2, with D uncertain. This CDR3 is 14 amino acids long. V was shortened by 2 bases and J by 8 bases, with 18 bases between the two germline ends. The germline CDR1 and CDR2 sequences are SQVTM and ANQGSEA.

This chain links TRBV12-3 or TRBV12-4 with TRBJ1-3; 9 nucleotides match TRBD1. The CDR3 is 15 residues long. The V gene end was trimmed by 6 bases and the J gene end by 6 bases; junction bases not matched to a gene: 9. DNA of the CDR3: TGTGCCAGCAGGCCGAAGGACAGGGGAGTAAACACCATATATTTT. It codes for CASRPKDRGVNTIYF.

This clonotype was observed at least ten times. The chain recombines TRBV2 with TRBJ2-3; D call uncertain. CDR3 length equals 12 residues. The germline CDR1 and CDR2 sequences are SNHLY and FYNNEI. Trimming removed 6 bases at V and 4 bases at J, with 8 bases between. The CDR3 region is CASSVDPDTQYF. DNA for the CDR3: TGTGCCAGCAGCGTAGACCCAGATACGCAGTATTTT.

This clonotype was detected only once. The rearrangement links TRBV20-1 to TRBJ2-5; 7 nucleotides line up with TRBD2. The CDR3 runs 13 residues. The germline CDR1 and CDR2 sequences are DFQATT and SNEGSKA (reference sequence). The V and J ends lost 1 base and 4 bases, in that order; junction bases with no gene match: 3. The CDR3 here is CSARVASGETQYF. CDR3 nucleotide sequence: TGCAGTGCTAGAGTGGCTAGCGGAGAGACCCAGTACTTC.

This clonotype was counted a few times. V is TRBV20-1 and J is TRBJ2-5; D is possibly TRBD1 or TRBD2 (5 bases each). CDR1 and CDR2 from the germline V gene are DFQATT and SNEGSKA (reference sequence). The CDR3 sequence is 14 residues long. Trimming removed 0 bases from V and 4 bases from J, with 12 bases in between. The CDR3 loop is CSARDLRGGETQYF. The CDR3 coding sequence is TGCAGTGCTAGAGATCTCCGTGGGGGAGAGACCCAGTACTTC.

This clonotype was detected only a few times. J is TRBJ2-7 and V is TRBV29-1; weak D call: TRBD2 (5 bases). The CDR3 has 14 amino acids. Germline CDR1 reads SQVTM; CDR2 reads ANQGSEA. Trimming removed 8 bases at V and 1 base at J, with 18 bases between. The CDR3 bases are TGCAGCTACCACTATGGGGAGAGGTCCTACGAGCAGTACTTC. It is translated as CSYHYGERSYEQYF.

This clonotype was seen a handful of times. The chain couples TRBV4-3 to TRBJ2-3; 8 positions agree with TRBD2. The trim removed 4 bases at V and 3 bases at J, leaving 6 bases unmatched. The CDR3 runs to 15 residues. In germline, CDR1 is LGHNA, CDR2 YSLEER. The CDR3 region is CASSRSAGETDTQYF. CDR3 coding DNA: TGCGCCAGCAGCCGATCAGCGGGGGAGACAGATACGCAGTATTTT.